Listed below are T cell receptor beta chains from one sample, sequenced in a study of Graves' ophthalmopathy and Graves' hyperthyroidism. TCRdb analysed the multiplex PCR reads with MiXCR anew, one entry per CDR3 protein. Here the sample spans about 220,000 distinct CDR3 sequences, about 22% being singletons. The sequenced sample was peripheral blood. The receptors shown here come from a woman aged 45-60 years with Graves' ophthalmopathy. Both conserved end residues are part of each CDR3. D genes are given only for firm matches. Rows may omit the clone size; those that give it use once, few, many or a size class.

v_gene,abundance,d_gene,j_gene,CDR3aa,CDR3nt
TRBV6-1,many,NA,TRBJ2-7,CASSEAQGYYEQYF,TGTGCCAGCAGTGAAGCTCAGGGTTACTACGAGCAGTACTTC
TRBV6-5,many,NA,TRBJ2-7,CASSRGGEGVREQYF,TGTGCCAGCAGTAGAGGGGGGGAAGGAGTCCGCGAGCAGTACTTC
TRBV24-1,few,TRBD1,TRBJ1-5,CATSDNRGHQPQHF,TGTGCCACCAGTGACAACAGGGGACACCAGCCCCAGCATTTT
TRBV6-5,NA,NA,TRBJ2-5,CASSYYRAGRAQETQYF,TGTGCCAGCAGTTACTACCGGGCAGGCAGAGCCCAAGAGACCCAGTACTTC
TRBV19,few,TRBD1,TRBJ1-5,CASNGFDRGLNQPQHF,TGTGCCAGTAATGGTTTTGACAGGGGCCTAAATCAGCCCCAGCATTTT
TRBV7-3,many,NA,TRBJ2-3,CASSSSGARLDTQYF,TGTGCCAGCAGCTCCTCAGGGGCGAGATTAGATACGCAGTATTTT
TRBV29-1,many,NA,TRBJ2-5,CSAEGPGTQYF,TGCAGCGCCGAGGGCCCGGGGACCCAGTACTTC
TRBV12-5,few,NA,TRBJ1-1,CASGLTGITEAFF,TGTGCTAGTGGTCTCACAGGGATCACTGAAGCTTTCTTT
TRBV7-3,many,NA,TRBJ2-7,CASSLRGVSSYEQYF,TGTGCCAGCAGCTTAAGGGGGGTGAGCTCCTACGAGCAGTACTTC
TRBV10-3,many,NA,TRBJ1-2,CAISEGASGPGRYGYTF,TGTGCCATCAGTGAGGGGGCTTCAGGGCCAGGGAGGTATGGCTACACCTTC
TRBV12-3/TRBV12-4,NA,NA,TRBJ2-2,CASRFGLLNTGELFF,TGTGCCAGCAGATTTGGACTGCTGAACACCGGGGAGCTGTTTTTT
TRBV6-5,many,NA,TRBJ1-2,CASKPLVAGNYGYTF,TGTGCCAGCAAACCGTTGGTGGCGGGAAACTATGGCTACACCTTC
TRBV6-1,NA,TRBD2,TRBJ2-5,CASILGEGEGETQYF,TGTGCCAGCATCCTGGGGGAGGGAGAGGGAGAGACCCAGTACTTC
TRBV10-3,few,TRBD2,TRBJ2-7,CAISESAGGAHEQYF,TGTGCCATCAGTGAGTCGGCGGGAGGAGCCCACGAGCAGTACTTC
TRBV27,many,TRBD2,TRBJ2-2,CASSLLGLAGANTGELFF,TGTGCCAGCAGTCTACTCGGGCTAGCGGGAGCGAACACCGGGGAGCTGTTTTTT
TRBV7-9,many,TRBD1,TRBJ2-7,CASSPPPWTGNYEQYF,TGTGCCAGCAGCCCCCCCCCCTGGACAGGGAACTACGAGCAGTACTTC
TRBV29-1,few,NA,TRBJ2-1,CSAESGLQFF,TGCAGCGCTGAAAGCGGGTTGCAGTTCTTC
TRBV19,NA,TRBD2,TRBJ2-7,CATGLAGGPYEQYF,TGTGCCACCGGACTAGCGGGAGGGCCCTACGAGCAGTACTTC
TRBV3-1,few,TRBD2,TRBJ2-7,CASSPGGGLVHEQYF,TGTGCCAGCAGCCCTGGCGGGGGACTAGTCCACGAGCAGTACTTC
TRBV28,many,TRBD2,TRBJ2-5,CASSLGLAVEETQYF,TGTGCCAGCAGTTTGGGACTAGCGGTGGAAGAGACCCAGTACTTC
TRBV12-3/TRBV12-4,NA,NA,TRBJ1-2,CASSIRGGAFGYTF,TGTGCCAGCAGCATCCGCGGGGGGGCCTTTGGCTACACCTTC
TRBV18,many,NA,TRBJ1-2,CASSQSGQTNYGYTF,TGTGCCAGCTCACAATCGGGACAAACTAACTATGGCTACACCTTC
TRBV28,NA,NA,TRBJ1-2,CASDAPGHIYGYTF,TGTGCCAGCGATGCCCCGGGACACATCTATGGCTACACCTTC
TRBV14,many,TRBD1,TRBJ1-2,CASSRLTGGYGYTF,TGTGCCAGCAGCCGCCTAACAGGGGGCTATGGCTACACCTTC
TRBV28,many,NA,TRBJ2-7,CASSNSGYKQYF,TGTGCCAGCAGTAATTCGGGGTATAAGCAGTACTTC
TRBV6-5,many,NA,TRBJ1-5,CASNWDTNSNQPQHF,TGTGCCAGCAATTGGGACACGAATAGCAATCAGCCCCAGCATTTT
TRBV5-1,few,TRBD1,TRBJ2-2,CASSSQRPTPGQGSTGELFF,TGCGCCAGCAGTTCCCAACGCCCCACCCCGGGACAGGGGTCCACCGGGGAGCTGTTTTTT
TRBV3-1,many,NA,TRBJ1-2,CASNSGRNYGYTF,TGTGCCAGCAATTCAGGGCGAAACTATGGCTACACCTTC
TRBV7-2,few,NA,TRBJ2-7,CASSSPPF,TGTGCCAGCAGTTCACCTCCGTTC
TRBV28,NA,NA,TRBJ2-2,CASKAGDLNTGELFF,TGTGCCAGCAAGGCAGGGGACCTGAACACCGGGGAGCTGTTTTTT
TRBV12-3/TRBV12-4,many,TRBD1,TRBJ2-6,CASSLGTGRWANVLTF,TGTGCCAGCAGTTTAGGGACAGGCCGTTGGGCCAACGTCCTGACTTTC
TRBV7-2,many,NA,TRBJ1-5,CASSLSSGNQPQHF,TGTGCCAGCAGCTTATCGTCTGGGAATCAGCCCCAGCATTTT
TRBV20-1,many,NA,TRBJ2-7,CSARSLANEQYF,TGCAGTGCTAGAAGCCTAGCCAACGAGCAGTACTTC
TRBV6-1,few,NA,TRBJ1-5,CASSVFGRVGNQPQHF,TGTGCCAGCAGTGTGTTCGGGAGGGTTGGCAATCAGCCCCAGCATTTT
TRBV27,NA,TRBD2,TRBJ2-7,CASSTASGRGSVYEQYF,TGTGCCAGCAGTACGGCTAGCGGGAGGGGCTCCGTGTACGAGCAGTACTTC
TRBV11-2,many,NA,TRBJ2-5,CASSLGLLETQYF,TGTGCCAGCAGCTTGGGGCTGCTAGAGACCCAGTACTTC
TRBV9,many,NA,TRBJ1-5,CASSVGSNQPQHF,TGTGCCAGCAGCGTGGGCAGCAATCAGCCCCAGCATTTT
TRBV6-1,many,TRBD1,TRBJ1-2,CASRTGLNYGYTF,TGTGCCAGCAGGACAGGGCTGAACTATGGCTACACCTTC
TRBV4-1,many,NA,TRBJ1-5,CASSQDTGAMNQPQHF,TGCGCCAGCAGCCAAGATACGGGGGCGATGAATCAGCCCCAGCATTTT
TRBV20-1,NA,NA,TRBJ1-6,CSASSPDYNSPLHF,TGCAGTGCTAGTTCTCCAGACTATAATTCACCCCTCCACTTT
TRBV7-8,NA,NA,TRBJ1-1,CASSPRTTEAFF,TGTGCCAGCAGCCCCCGTACCACTGAAGCTTTCTTT
TRBV11-1,many,TRBD2,TRBJ2-7,CASSAPGLAGVTSSYEQYF,TGTGCCAGCAGCGCTCCGGGACTAGCGGGAGTCACGAGCTCCTACGAGCAGTACTTC
TRBV5-1,many,TRBD1,TRBJ2-2,CASSKLQGADTGELFF,TGCGCCAGCAGCAAGCTACAGGGGGCTGACACCGGGGAGCTGTTTTTT
TRBV5-4,many,TRBD2,TRBJ2-7,CASSLGGLAAISYEQYF,TGTGCCAGCAGCTTGGGGGGACTAGCTGCTATCTCCTACGAGCAGTACTTC
TRBV6-1,NA,NA,TRBJ1-1,CASSEALGNTEAFF,TGTGCCAGCAGTGAAGCATTGGGGAACACTGAAGCTTTCTTT
TRBV6-5,NA,NA,TRBJ2-5,CASSRQLQTQYF,TGTGCCAGCAGCCGACAGCTACAGACCCAGTACTTC